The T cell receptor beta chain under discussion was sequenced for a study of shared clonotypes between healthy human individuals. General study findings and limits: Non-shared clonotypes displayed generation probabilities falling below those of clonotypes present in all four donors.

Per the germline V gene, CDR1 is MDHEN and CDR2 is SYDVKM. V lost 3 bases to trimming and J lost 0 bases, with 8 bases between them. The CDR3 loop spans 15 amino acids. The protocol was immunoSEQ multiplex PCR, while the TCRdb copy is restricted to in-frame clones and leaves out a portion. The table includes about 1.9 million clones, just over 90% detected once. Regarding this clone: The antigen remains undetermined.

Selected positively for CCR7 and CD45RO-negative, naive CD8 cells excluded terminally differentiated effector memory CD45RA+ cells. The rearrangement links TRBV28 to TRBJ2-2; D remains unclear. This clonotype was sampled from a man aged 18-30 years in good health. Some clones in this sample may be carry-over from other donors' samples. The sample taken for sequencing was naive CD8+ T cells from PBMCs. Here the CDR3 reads CASSFPVSNTGELFF. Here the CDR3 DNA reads TGTGCCAGCAGTTTCCCCGTCTCGAACACCGGGGAGCTGTTTTTT.